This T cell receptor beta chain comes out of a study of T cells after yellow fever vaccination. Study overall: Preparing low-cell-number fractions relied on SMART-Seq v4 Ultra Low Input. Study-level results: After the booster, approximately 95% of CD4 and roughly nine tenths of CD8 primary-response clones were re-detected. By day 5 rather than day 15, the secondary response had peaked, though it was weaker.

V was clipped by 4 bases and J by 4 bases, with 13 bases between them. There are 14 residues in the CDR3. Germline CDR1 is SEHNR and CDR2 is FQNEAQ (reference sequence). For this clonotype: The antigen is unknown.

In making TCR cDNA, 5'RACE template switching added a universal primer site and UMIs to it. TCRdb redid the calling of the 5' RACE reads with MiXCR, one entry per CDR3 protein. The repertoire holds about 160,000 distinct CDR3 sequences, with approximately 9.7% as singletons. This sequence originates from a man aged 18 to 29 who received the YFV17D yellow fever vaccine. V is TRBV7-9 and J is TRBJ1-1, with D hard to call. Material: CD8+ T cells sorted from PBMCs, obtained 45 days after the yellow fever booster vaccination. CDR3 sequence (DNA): TGTGCCAGCAGCTATGCGGGCGCGGGCACTGAAGCTTTCTTT. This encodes CASSYAGAGTEAFF.